The 18 T cell receptor beta chains listed next were all sequenced from one sample in a study of blood T cell repertoires in COVID-19. Using immunoSEQ multiplex PCR, the repertoire was profiled, and TCRdb retains in-frame clones only, with some absent. The repertoire holds 140,000 to 150,000 clones, with around 88% as singletons. The sequenced sample consisted of peripheral blood. These TCRs come from a man aged 60 to 75 with active or convalescent COVID-19.

The V call is TRBV20-1, the J call TRBJ1-4; D unresolved. CDR1 DFQATT and CDR2 SNEGSKA come from the germline V gene (reference sequence). The germline V and J ends were trimmed by 3 bases and 8 bases, with 13 bases remaining between them. This CDR3 is 13 amino acids long. The CDR3 DNA reads as TGCAGTGCTAGTCCCACCGGGTGGGAAAAACTGTTTTTT. Protein sequence: CSASPTGWEKLFF.

This chain uses TRBV19 with TRBJ1-3, with 8 bases fitting TRBD1. With 6 bases clipped from V and 2 bases from J, the junction kept 9 bases outside the gene matches. This CDR3 is 16 amino acids long. CDR1 and CDR2 (germline): LNHDA, SQIVND (reference sequence). The CDR3 is CASRGQGREAGNTIYF. The CDR3 region has the DNA TGTGCCAGTAGAGGACAGGGCAGGGAAGCTGGAAACACCATATATTTT.

The chain recombines TRBV7-2 with TRBJ1-3; D perhaps matches TRBD1 (6 bases). This CDR3 contains 15 residues. Deletions cut 6 bases from V and 0 bases from J, with 12 bases between. Germline assignment: CDR1 SGHTA and CDR2 FQGNSA. CDR3 loop: CASRAGQSSGNTIYF. In DNA form, the CDR3 reads TGTGCCAGCAGGGCTGGACAGAGCTCTGGAAACACCATATATTTT.

This chain joins TRBV28 and TRBJ2-5; D is possibly TRBD2 (5 bases). Per the germline V gene, CDR1 is MDHEN and CDR2 is SYDVKM. The CDR3 consists of 15 residues. Trimming took off 5 bases at V and 5 bases at J, with 18 bases between the two ends. DNA for the CDR3: TGTGCCAGCAGTCGACGGGGAATGGAACGGGAGACCCAGTACTTC. Translated: CASSRRGMERETQYF.

The chain uses TRBV21-1 and TRBJ2-7; TRBD1 reflects the table's D call only, with no check against the DNA. TRBV21-1 is noted as a pseudogene. The CDR3 runs to 16 residues. As DNA, the CDR3 is TGTGCCAGCAGCAAAAAGGGGCAGGACGTCCTCTACGAGCAGTACTTC. This translates into CASSKKGQDVLYEQYF.

V is TRBV18 and J is TRBJ1-5; a possible D gene is TRBD1 (5 bases). This CDR3 has 14 residues. Looked up from germline, CDR1 is KGHSH and CDR2 is LQKENI. Trimming removed 1 base at V and 8 bases at J, with 12 bases between. CDR3 protein: CASSPQGLTEPQHF. The CDR3 coding sequence is TGTGCCAGCTCACCACAGGGGTTGACGGAGCCCCAGCATTTT.

The chain recombines TRBV28 with TRBJ2-3, with 7 bases identical to TRBD2. Germline values: CDR1 MDHEN, CDR2 SYDVKM. The CDR3 totals 14 residues. V dropped 7 bases and J dropped 6; count of bases not matched to a gene: 10. The CDR3 region has the DNA TGTGCCAGCATCCCATGGGGGGGTCGGGATACGCAGTATTTT. Translation: CASIPWGGRDTQYF.

For the CDR3, the DNA is TGTGCCAGTAGTCTCAGGCAGGGGAATGAGGCAGATACGCAGTATTTT. Its translation: CASSLRQGNEADTQYF. The V gene is TRBV19, the J gene TRBJ2-3; possible D gene TRBD1, 6 bases. Deletions cut 5 bases from V and 4 bases from J, with 19 bases between. Germline lookup yields CDR1 LNHDA and CDR2 SQIVND (reference sequence). This CDR3 has 16 amino acids.

The chain employs TRBV6-6 and TRBJ1-1; tentatively, D is TRBD1 (6 bases). Deletions cut 6 bases from V and 3 bases from J, with 17 bases between. Per germline, CDR1 MNHNY and CDR2 SVGAGI (reference sequence). This CDR3 contains 15 residues. CDR3 residues: CASSQRGGFDTEAFF. Here the CDR3 DNA reads TGTGCCAGCAGCCAGAGGGGGGGATTCGACACTGAAGCTTTCTTT.

The chain joins TRBV18 to TRBJ2-7, with D maybe TRBD2 (5 bases). V lost 6 bases and J 4 bases, leaving 13 bases between the germline ends. Germline V gene lookup returns CDR1 KGHSH and CDR2 LQKENI. This CDR3 spans 13 amino acids. This chain's CDR3 is CASSPREGYEQYF. As DNA, the CDR3 is TGTGCCAGCTCCCCCCGAGAGGGATACGAGCAGTACTTC.

This clone appeared a single time. V is TRBV7-2 and J is TRBJ1-6; D gene uncertain. CDR3 length equals 17 residues. CDR1 and CDR2 (germline): SGHTA, FQGNSA. Trimming left V 1 base short and J 0 bases short, with 10 bases between. The chain's CDR3 is CASSLGGVGSYNSPLHF. The CDR3, as DNA: TGTGCCAGCAGCTTAGGAGGAGTGGGCTCCTATAATTCACCCCTCCACTTT.

CDR3 loop: CASSLISGVSYEQYF. Written as DNA, the CDR3 is TGTGCCAGCAGCCTAATTAGCGGGGTTTCCTACGAGCAGTACTTC. The rearrangement links TRBV3-1 (or the pseudogene TRBV3-2) to TRBJ2-7; 8 positions agree with TRBD2. CDR1 LGHDT and CDR2 YNNKEL come from the germline V gene (reference sequence). V gave up 4 bases and J gave up 1 base; unmatched junction bases: 6. This CDR3 is built from 15 residues.

This clone was found a few times. The genes are TRBV28 and TRBJ2-7; 8 bases line up with TRBD2. CDR3 size: 14 residues. With V trimmed by 4 bases and J by 4 bases, 6 bases remained unmatched. From germline, CDR1 is MDHEN and CDR2 SYDVKM. CDR3 nucleotide sequence: TGTGCCAGCAGTTGGCAGCGGGAGTTTTACGAGCAGTACTTC. Translated: CASSWQREFYEQYF.

This clone has a handful of counts. The chain has TRBV19 and TRBJ1-6; TRBD1 might be the D (6 bases). The CDR3 is 15 residues long. From germline, CDR1 is LNHDA and CDR2 SQIVND (reference sequence). Trimming cost V 7 bases and J 4 bases, with 14 bases left between them. CDR3 sequence: CASNIRDKYNSPLHF. The CDR3 bases are TGTGCCAGTAACATCCGGGACAAATATAATTCACCCCTCCACTTT.

The CDR3 nucleotides are TGTGCCAGCAGCGCCTGGACAGGGAATGGCTACACCTTC. Its translation is CASSAWTGNGYTF. This chain links TRBV9 with TRBJ1-2, with TRBD1 matching over 8 bases. CDR1 and CDR2 (germline): SGDLS, YYNGEE. The CDR3 is made up of 13 amino acids. J was trimmed by 6 bases and V by 3 bases; bases with no gene match: 4.

The chain links TRBV2 to TRBJ1-5; the D is unclear. V was cut by 7 bases and J by 3 bases, with 13 bases left in between. Germline V lookup: CDR1 SNHLY, CDR2 FYNNEI. The CDR3 covers 14 residues. The CDR3 bases are TGTGCCAGCAATGGAGGGAGATTCAATCAGCCCCAGCATTTT. Translating it yields CASNGGRFNQPQHF.

This chain uses TRBV2 with TRBJ2-3; D gene unclear. CDR1 SNHLY and CDR2 FYNNEI come from the germline V gene. CDR3 size: 13 residues. V was trimmed by 0 bases and J by 6 bases, leaving 7 bases between them. Here the CDR3 DNA reads TGTGCCAGCAGTGAAGCTACCGGGGATACGCAGTATTTT. Its translation is CASSEATGDTQYF.

Only a few counts were recorded for this clone. This chain links TRBV5-4 with TRBJ1-2; 8 bases agree with TRBD1. This CDR3 spans 14 amino acids. Germline-derived CDR1 and CDR2 are SGHNT and YYREEE (reference sequence). V shed 4 bases, J shed 4 bases, and the junction held 6 bases outside the gene matches. The CDR3 here is CASSPGTGRYGYTF. The CDR3 bases are TGTGCCAGCAGCCCTGGGACAGGTCGCTATGGCTACACCTTC.